This T cell receptor (beta chain) was recovered during a study of T cell responses to AZD1222 COVID-19 vaccine. With regard to this clone: Its antigen remains unidentified.

Measured with immunoSEQ multiplex PCR; TCRdb has only the in-frame clones, and not every one. The sample yields about 180,000 clones, nearly 95% seen once. The CDR3 has 15 amino acids. V lost 5 bases to trimming and J lost 1 base, with 12 bases between them. Germline values: CDR1 ENHRY, CDR2 SYGVKD. Points from the study as a whole: There were vaccine-associated CD4 TCRs across spike, dominant at 160-218 and 743-854. After the peak T cell response, and only then, were repertoires sampled.

The TCR originated in an adult who received the AZD1222 COVID-19 vaccine. The V and J genes are TRBV10-3 and TRBJ2-1; maybe TRBD2 (6 bases). The material sequenced was peripheral blood, taken 28 days after the second AZD1222 dose. The CDR3 DNA reads as TGTGCCATCAGTTTACGGGGACTTTCCTACAATGAGCAGTTCTTC. It specifies CAISLRGLSYNEQFF.